The 8 T cell receptor beta chains in this list originate from one sample, sequenced in a study of shared clonotypes between healthy human individuals. Clones were read by immunoSEQ multiplex PCR, and TCRdb kept only the in-frame ones, dropping some. There are under 550,000 clones in the sample; roughly 95% occur only once, and approximately 0.06% lies in the top ten. Sequences were obtained from naive CD4+ T cells sorted from blood. The subset: CD45RA+ positively selected. Source of these receptors: a woman aged 25 to 45 in good health.

This clone was recorded once. DNA for the CDR3: TGTGCCAGCAGCTCTAACAGGGGCAGCACTGAAGCTTTCTTT. Translating gives CASSSNRGSTEAFF. The chain combines TRBV7-9 with TRBJ1-1, with 7 bases that match TRBD1. This CDR3 contains 14 residues. V lost 4 bases and J lost 4; bases outside the gene matches: 6. Germline V gene data show CDR1 as SEHNR and CDR2 as FQNEAQ (reference sequence).

The J gene is TRBJ2-7, the V gene TRBV5-1; D ambiguous. This CDR3 is built from 15 residues. The V and J ends lost 2 bases and 3 bases respectively, with 15 bases between them. Germline assignment: CDR1 SGHRS and CDR2 YFSETQ. In DNA, the CDR3 is TGCGCCAGCAGCTTTCACACTTCGAGCTACTACGAGCAGTACTTC. The encoded protein is CASSFHTSSYYEQYF.

Only one count was recorded for this clone. The genes are TRBV9 and TRBJ2-5, with D unresolved. The germline V gene has CDR1 SGDLS and CDR2 YYNGEE. The CDR3 consists of 14 residues. Trimming shortened V by 1 base and J by 5 bases, and 12 bases separated the two germline ends. The CDR3 bases are TGTGCCAGCAGCGTATCCGGAGATGCGGAGACCCAGTACTTC. Protein sequence: CASSVSGDAETQYF.

J is TRBJ2-5 and V is TRBV10-2; weak D call: TRBD2 (6 bases). V lost 8 bases and J lost 2, with 12 bases in between. Germline-derived CDR1 and CDR2 are WSHSY and SAAADI. This CDR3 is built from 13 residues. The CDR3, as DNA: TGCGCCAGCGGGGGACTCTCACAAGAGACCCAGTACTTC. This translates into CASGGLSQETQYF.

As regards this clone: The sample carries other DNA sequences with the same CDR3. This chain connects TRBV15 to TRBJ2-7, with 13 nucleotides matching TRBD2. Germline V lookup: CDR1 LNHNV, CDR2 YYDKDF (reference sequence). The CDR3 runs 13 residues. V lost 8 bases, J lost 3 bases, and 1 base stayed unmatched. This CDR3 reads CATRTSGSYEQYF. The CDR3 region has the DNA TGTGCCACCCGGACTAGCGGGAGCTACGAGCAGTACTTC.

This chain links TRBV6-6 with TRBJ2-5; D assignment may be TRBD1 or TRBD2 (5 bases each). V lost 10 bases and J 4 bases, leaving 19 bases between the germline ends. In germline, CDR1 is MNHNY, CDR2 SVGAGI (reference sequence). The CDR3 is 14 amino acids. Written as DNA, the CDR3 is TGTGCCACCAGACCGTGGGGGAGCGGAGAGACCCAGTACTTC. Protein: CATRPWGSGETQYF.

The J gene is TRBJ2-2, the V gene TRBV7-8; 8 bases line up with TRBD2. The V gene end was trimmed by 4 bases and the J gene end by 2 bases; junction bases not matched to a gene: 3. Looked up from germline, CDR1 is SGHVS and CDR2 is FQNEAQ. This CDR3 region has 15 residues. The DNA of the CDR3 is TGTGCCAGCAGCTGGACTAGCACCAACACCGGGGAGCTGTTTTTT. It encodes CASSWTSTNTGELFF.

The rearrangement links TRBV18 to TRBJ2-1; maybe TRBD2 (5 bases). Trimming removed 3 bases from V and 0 bases from J, with 9 bases in between. The CDR3 is 15 residues long. Germline V CDR1 and CDR2: KGHSH, LQKENI. The CDR3 reads CASSPLRASYNEQFF. The CDR3 DNA sequence: TGTGCCAGCTCACCTCTGAGGGCCTCCTACAATGAGCAGTTCTTC.